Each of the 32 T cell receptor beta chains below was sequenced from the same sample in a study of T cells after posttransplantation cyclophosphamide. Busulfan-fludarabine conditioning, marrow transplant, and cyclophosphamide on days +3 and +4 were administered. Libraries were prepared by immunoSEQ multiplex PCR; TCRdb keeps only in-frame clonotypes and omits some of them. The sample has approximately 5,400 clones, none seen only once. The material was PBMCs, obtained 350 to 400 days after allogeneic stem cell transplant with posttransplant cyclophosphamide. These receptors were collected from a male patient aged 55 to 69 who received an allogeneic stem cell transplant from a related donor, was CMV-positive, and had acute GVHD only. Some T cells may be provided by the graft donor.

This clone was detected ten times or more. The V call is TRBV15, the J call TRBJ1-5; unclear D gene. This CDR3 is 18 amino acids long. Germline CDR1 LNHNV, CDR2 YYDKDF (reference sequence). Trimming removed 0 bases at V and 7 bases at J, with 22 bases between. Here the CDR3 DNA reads TGTGCCACCAGCAGAGATTTCGATGAGTCAGGAAAAGGACAGCCCCAGCATTTT. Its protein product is CATSRDFDESGKGQPQHF.

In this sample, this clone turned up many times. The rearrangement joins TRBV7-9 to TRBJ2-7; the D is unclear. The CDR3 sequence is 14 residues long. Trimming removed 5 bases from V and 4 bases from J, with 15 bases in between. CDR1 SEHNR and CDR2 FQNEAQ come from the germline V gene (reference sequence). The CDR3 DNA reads TGTGCCAGCAGCCAAATAACCCCGCGGTACGAGCAGTACTTC. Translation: CASSQITPRYEQYF.

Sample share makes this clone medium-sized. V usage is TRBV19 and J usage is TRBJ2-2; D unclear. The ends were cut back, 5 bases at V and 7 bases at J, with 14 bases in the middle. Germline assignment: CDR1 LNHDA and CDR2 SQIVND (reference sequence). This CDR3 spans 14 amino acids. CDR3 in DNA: TGTGCCAGTAGTGCCCGATCTAGAAACGGGGAGCTGTTTTTT. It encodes CASSARSRNGELFF.

The CDR3 reads CASSPLGGGTEAFF. The CDR3 region has the DNA TGTGCCAGCAGCCCTTTGGGGGGAGGCACTGAAGCTTTCTTT. The chain employs TRBV11-2 and TRBJ1-1, with D tentatively TRBD1 (5 bases). Germline values: CDR1 SGHAT, CDR2 FQNNGV. The CDR3 totals 14 residues. Trimming removed 5 bases from V and 4 bases from J, with 14 bases in between. Variable domain in full (rest from reference TRBV11-2 and TRBJ1-1): EAGVAQSPRYKIIEKRQSVAFWCNPISGHATLYWYQQILGQGPKLLIQFQNNGVVDDSQLPKDRFSAERLKGVDSTLKIQPAKLEDSAVYLCASSPLGGGTEAFFGQGTRLTVV.

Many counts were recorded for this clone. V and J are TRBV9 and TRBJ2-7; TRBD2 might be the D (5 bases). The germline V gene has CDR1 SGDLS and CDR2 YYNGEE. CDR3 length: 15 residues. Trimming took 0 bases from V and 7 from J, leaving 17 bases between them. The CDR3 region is CASSVGTERLGEQYF. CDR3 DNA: TGTGCCAGCAGCGTAGGGACTGAGAGGCTAGGGGAGCAGTACTTC.

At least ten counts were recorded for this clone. The CDR3 bases are TGTGCCAGCTCATTTTACTCTTCGGGAGGTGGATCCCACTACAATGAGCAGTTCTTC. It is translated as CASSFYSSGGGSHYNEQFF. The chain carries TRBV18 and TRBJ2-1; TRBD2 matches 7 bases. V was clipped by 5 bases and J by 3 bases; unmatched bases: 19. The germline gives CDR1 KGHSH, CDR2 LQKENI. The CDR3 runs 19 residues.

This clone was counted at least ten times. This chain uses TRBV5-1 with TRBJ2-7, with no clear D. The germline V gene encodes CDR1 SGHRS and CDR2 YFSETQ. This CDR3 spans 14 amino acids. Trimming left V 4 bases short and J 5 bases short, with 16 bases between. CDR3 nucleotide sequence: TGCGCCAGCAGCGTACCTAACCCGGTGGACGAGCAGTACTTC. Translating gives CASSVPNPVDEQYF.

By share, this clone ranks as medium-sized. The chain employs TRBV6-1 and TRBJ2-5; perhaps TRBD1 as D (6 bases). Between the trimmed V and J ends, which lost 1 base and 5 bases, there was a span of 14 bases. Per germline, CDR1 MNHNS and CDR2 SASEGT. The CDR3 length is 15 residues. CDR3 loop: CASSEDPTGLETQYF. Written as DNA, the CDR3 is TGTGCCAGCAGTGAAGATCCTACAGGGCTCGAGACCCAGTACTTC.

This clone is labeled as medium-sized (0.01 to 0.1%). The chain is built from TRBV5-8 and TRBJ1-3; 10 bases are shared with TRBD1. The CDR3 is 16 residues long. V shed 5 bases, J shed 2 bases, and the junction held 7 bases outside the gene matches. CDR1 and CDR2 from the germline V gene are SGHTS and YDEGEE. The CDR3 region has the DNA TGTGCCAGCAGTCTGGGACAGGGGAGGGCTGGAAACACCATATATTTT. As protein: CASSLGQGRAGNTIYF.

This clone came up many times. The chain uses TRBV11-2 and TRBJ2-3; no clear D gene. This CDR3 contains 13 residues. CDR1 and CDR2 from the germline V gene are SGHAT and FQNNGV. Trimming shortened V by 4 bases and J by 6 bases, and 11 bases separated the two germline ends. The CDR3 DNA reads TGTGCCAGCAGCTCACTACTTACCGATACGCAGTATTTT. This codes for CASSSLLTDTQYF.

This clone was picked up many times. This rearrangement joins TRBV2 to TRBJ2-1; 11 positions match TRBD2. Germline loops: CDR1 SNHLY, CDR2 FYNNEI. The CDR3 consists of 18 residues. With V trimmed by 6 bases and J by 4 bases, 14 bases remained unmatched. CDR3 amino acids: CASRSSGGPPSLYNEQFF. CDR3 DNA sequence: TGTGCCAGCAGATCTAGCGGGGGGCCCCCCTCATTGTACAATGAGCAGTTCTTC.

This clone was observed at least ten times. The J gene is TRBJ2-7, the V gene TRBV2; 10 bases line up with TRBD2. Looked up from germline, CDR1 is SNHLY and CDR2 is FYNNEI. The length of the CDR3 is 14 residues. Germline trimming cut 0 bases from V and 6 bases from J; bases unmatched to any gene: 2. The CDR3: CASSEARTSGEQYF. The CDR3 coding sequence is TGTGCCAGCAGTGAAGCACGGACTAGCGGCGAGCAGTACTTC.

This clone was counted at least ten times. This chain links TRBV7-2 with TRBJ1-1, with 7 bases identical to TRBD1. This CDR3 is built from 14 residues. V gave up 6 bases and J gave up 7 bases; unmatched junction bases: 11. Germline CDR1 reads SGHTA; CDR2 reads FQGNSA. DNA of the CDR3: TGTGCCAGCAGTCCCAAGGGGGCCCCAAATGAAGCTTTCTTT. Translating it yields CASSPKGAPNEAFF.

CDR3 coding DNA: TGTGCCAGCAGCTCTGCACTAGCGGGAGGGAGGAAAGAGACCCAGTACTTC. It codes for CASSSALAGGRKETQYF. The chain uses TRBV7-9 and TRBJ2-5, with 13 bases fitting TRBD2. The CDR3 length is 17 residues. Germline V CDR1 and CDR2: SEHNR, FQNEAQ (reference sequence). V lost 4 bases and J lost 3; bases outside the gene matches: 8.

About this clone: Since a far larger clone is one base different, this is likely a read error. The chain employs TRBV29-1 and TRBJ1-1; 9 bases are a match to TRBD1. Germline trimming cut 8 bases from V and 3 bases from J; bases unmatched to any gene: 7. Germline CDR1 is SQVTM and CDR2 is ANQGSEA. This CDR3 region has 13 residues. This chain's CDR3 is CSRRTGAYTEAFF. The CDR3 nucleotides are TGCAGCAGGCGGACAGGGGCTTACACTGAAGCTTTCTTT.

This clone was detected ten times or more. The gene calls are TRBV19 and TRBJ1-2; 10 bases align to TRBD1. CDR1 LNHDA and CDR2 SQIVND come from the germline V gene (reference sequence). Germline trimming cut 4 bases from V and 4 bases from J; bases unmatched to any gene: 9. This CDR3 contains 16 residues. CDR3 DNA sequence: TGTGCCAGTAGTACCAAATCGACAGGGGGCAGCTATGGCTACACCTTC. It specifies CASSTKSTGGSYGYTF.

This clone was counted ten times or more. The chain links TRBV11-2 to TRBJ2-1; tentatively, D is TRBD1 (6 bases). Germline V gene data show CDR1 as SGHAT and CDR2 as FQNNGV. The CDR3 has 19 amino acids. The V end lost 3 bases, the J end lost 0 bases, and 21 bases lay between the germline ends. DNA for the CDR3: TGTGCCAGCAGCTTCTCGCCGCTTCAACTAGGGGGCTCCTACAATGAGCAGTTCTTC. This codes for CASSFSPLQLGGSYNEQFF.

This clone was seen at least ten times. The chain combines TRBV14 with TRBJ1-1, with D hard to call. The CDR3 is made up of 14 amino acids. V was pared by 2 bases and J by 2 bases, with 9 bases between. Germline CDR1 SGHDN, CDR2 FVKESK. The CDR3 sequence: CASSQLVRNTEAFF. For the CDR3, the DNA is TGTGCCAGCAGCCAACTTGTCAGAAACACTGAAGCTTTCTTT.

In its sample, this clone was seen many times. The CDR3 here is CASSTRTGADTQYF. CDR3 DNA sequence: TGTGCCAGTAGTACCCGAACAGGGGCGGATACGCAGTATTTT. The chain uses TRBV19 and TRBJ2-3; 7 bases are a match to TRBD1. Germline V gene sequence: CDR1 LNHDA, CDR2 SQIVND (reference sequence). The CDR3 totals 14 residues. Trimming removed 4 bases from V and 6 bases from J; junction bases left unmatched: 7.

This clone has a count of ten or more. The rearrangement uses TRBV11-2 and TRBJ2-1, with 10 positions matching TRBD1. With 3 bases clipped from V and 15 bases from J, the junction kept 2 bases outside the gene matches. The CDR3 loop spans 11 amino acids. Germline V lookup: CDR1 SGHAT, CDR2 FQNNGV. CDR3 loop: CASSFRDRGFF. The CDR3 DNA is TGTGCCAGCAGCTTCCGGGACAGGGGGTTCTTC.

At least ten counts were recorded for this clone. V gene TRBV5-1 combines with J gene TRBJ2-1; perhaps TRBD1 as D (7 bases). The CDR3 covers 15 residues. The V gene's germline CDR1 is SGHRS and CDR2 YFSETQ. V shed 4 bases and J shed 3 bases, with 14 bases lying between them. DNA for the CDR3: TGCGCCAGCAGCGATGCGGGACAGAGCTACAATGAGCAGTTCTTC. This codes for CASSDAGQSYNEQFF.

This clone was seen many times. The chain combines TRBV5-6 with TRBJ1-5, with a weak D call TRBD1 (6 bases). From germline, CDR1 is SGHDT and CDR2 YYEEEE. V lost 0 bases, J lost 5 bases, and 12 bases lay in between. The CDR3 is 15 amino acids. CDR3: CASSLGTAVHQPQHF. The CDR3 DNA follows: TGTGCCAGCAGCTTGGGGACAGCGGTGCATCAGCCCCAGCATTTT.

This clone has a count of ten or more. The CDR3 DNA follows: TGTGCCAGCAATAGCCCGACCGGGACAGGGGGTCGAGGCTACACCTTC. It yields the protein CASNSPTGTGGRGYTF. The V call is TRBV28, the J call TRBJ1-2, with TRBD1 matching over 11 bases. V lost 7 bases and J lost 8; bases outside the gene matches: 15. Germline loops: CDR1 MDHEN, CDR2 SYDVKM. The CDR3 sequence is 16 residues long.

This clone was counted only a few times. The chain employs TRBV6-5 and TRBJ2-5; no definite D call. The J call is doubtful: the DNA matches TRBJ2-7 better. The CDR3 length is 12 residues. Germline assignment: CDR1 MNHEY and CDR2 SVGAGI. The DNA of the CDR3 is TGTGCCAGCAGTTACTCCGGGTTCGAGCAGTACTTC. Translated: CASSYSGFEQYF.

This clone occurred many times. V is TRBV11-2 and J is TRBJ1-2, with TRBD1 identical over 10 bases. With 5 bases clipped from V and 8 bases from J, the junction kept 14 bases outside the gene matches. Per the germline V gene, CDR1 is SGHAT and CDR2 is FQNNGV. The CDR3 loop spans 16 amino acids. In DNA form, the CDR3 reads TGTGCCAGCAGCAGCTGGACAGGGGGGGCTTTTGAAGGCTACACCTTC. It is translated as CASSSWTGGAFEGYTF.

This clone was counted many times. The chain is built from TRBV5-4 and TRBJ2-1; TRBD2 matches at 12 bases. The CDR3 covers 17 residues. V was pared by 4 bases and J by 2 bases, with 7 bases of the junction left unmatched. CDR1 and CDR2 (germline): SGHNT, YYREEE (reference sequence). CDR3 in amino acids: CASSAGTSGLTYNEQFF. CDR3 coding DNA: TGTGCCAGCAGCGCTGGGACTAGCGGGTTAACCTACAATGAGCAGTTCTTC.

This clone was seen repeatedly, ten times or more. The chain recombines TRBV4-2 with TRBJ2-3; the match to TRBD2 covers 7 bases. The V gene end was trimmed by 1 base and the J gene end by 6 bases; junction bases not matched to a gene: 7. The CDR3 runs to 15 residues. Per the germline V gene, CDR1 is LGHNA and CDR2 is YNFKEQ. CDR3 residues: CASSQATLGGDTQYF. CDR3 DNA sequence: TGTGCCAGCAGCCAAGCGACACTGGGGGGGGATACGCAGTATTTT.

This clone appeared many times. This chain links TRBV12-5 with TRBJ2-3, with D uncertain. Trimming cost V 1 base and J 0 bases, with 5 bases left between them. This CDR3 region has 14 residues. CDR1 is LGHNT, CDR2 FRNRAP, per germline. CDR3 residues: CASGLGHSTDTQYF. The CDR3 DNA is TGTGCTAGTGGTTTGGGACATAGCACAGATACGCAGTATTTT.

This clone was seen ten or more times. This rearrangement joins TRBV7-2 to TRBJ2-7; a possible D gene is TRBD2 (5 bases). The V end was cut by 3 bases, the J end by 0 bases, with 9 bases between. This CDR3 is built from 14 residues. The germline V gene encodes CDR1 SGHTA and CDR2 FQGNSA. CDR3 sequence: CASSLEGSSYEQYF. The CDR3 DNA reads TGTGCCAGCAGCTTGGAAGGGAGCTCCTACGAGCAGTACTTC. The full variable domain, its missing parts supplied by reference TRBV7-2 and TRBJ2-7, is GAGVSQSPSNKVTEKGKDVELRCDPISGHTALYWYRQSLGQGLEFLIYFQGNSAPDKSGLPSDRFSAERTGGSVSTLTIQRTQQEDSAVYLCASSLEGSSYEQYFGPGTRLTVT.

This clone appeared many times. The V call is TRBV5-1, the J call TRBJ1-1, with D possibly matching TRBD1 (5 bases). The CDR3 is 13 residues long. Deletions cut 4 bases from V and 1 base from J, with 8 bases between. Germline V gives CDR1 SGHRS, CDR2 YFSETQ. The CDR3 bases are TGCGCCAGCAGCGGGGGGGGGAACACTGAAGCTTTCTTT. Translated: CASSGGGNTEAFF.

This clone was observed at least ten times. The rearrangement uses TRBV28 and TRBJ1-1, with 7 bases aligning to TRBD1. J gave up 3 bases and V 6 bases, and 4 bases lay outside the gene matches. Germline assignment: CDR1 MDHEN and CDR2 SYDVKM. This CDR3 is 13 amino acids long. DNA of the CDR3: TGTGCCAGCAGACTGGGACAGTACACTGAAGCTTTCTTT. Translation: CASRLGQYTEAFF. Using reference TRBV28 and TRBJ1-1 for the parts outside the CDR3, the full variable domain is DVKVTQSSRYLVKRTGEKVFLECVQDMDHENMFWYRQDPGLGLRLIYFSYDVKMKEKGDIPEGYSVSREKKERFSLILESASTNQTSMYLCASRLGQYTEAFFGQGTRLTVV.

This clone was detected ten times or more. This CDR3 reads CATSRDGTEDSYNEQFF. The CDR3 nucleotides are TGTGCCACCAGCAGAGATGGGACAGAAGACTCCTACAATGAGCAGTTCTTC. This chain joins TRBV15 and TRBJ2-1, with 7 nucleotides matching TRBD1. The CDR3 runs 17 residues. Germline V gives CDR1 LNHNV, CDR2 YYDKDF (reference sequence). V was clipped by 0 bases and J by 0 bases; unmatched bases: 5.